Sequencing of this T cell receptor (beta chain) was carried out in a study of shared clonotypes between healthy human individuals. About the study: Each donor's CD4 naive and CD4 memory cells filled three plates apiece, CD8 naive two, and CD8 memory one.

Study-level points and caveats: Among several donors, roughly 5% of naive CD4 clonotypes were found in common. Generally, naive subsets came out with larger estimated richness than memory subsets.

Naive CD8 cells were CD45RO-negative, positively selected for CCR7, excluding terminally differentiated effector memory CD45RA+ cells. DNA at around 190 ng, 25,000 to 35,000 T cell genomes, went into sorted-subset replicate PCRs. The protocol was immunoSEQ multiplex PCR, while the TCRdb copy is restricted to in-frame clones and leaves out a portion. This table has some 2 million clones, roughly 94% appearing once. As for this clone: Its specificity is not known.

Trimming shortened V by 6 bases and J by 3 bases, and 7 bases separated the two germline ends. The CDR3 contains 12 residues. Germline CDR1 and CDR2: SEHNR and FQNEAQ (reference sequence). This chain links TRBV7-9 with TRBJ2-3, with D unclear. The TCR sequence derives from a man between 18 and 35 years old in good health. The material sequenced was naive CD8+ T cells sorted from blood. This chain's CDR3 is CASRSGTDTQYF. CDR3 sequence (DNA): TGTGCCAGCAGAAGTGGGACAGATACGCAGTATTTT. The whole variable domain, filled in from reference TRBV7-9 and TRBJ2-3, reads DTGVSQNPRHKITKRGQNVTFRCDPISEHNRLYWYRQTLGQGPEFLTYFQNEAQLEKSRLLSDRFSAERPKGSFSTLEIQRTEQGDSAMYLCASRSGTDTQYFGPGTRLTVL.